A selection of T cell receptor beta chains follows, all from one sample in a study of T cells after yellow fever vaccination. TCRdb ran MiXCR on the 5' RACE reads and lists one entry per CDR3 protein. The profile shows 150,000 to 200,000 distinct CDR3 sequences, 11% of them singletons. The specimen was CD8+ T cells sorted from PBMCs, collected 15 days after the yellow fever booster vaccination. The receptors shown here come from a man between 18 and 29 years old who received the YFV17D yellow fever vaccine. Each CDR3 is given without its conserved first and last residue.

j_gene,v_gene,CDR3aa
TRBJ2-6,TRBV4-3,ASSPHSSGANVLT
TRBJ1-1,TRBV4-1,ASSQPANQPEAF
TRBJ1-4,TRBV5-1,ASSSGQGRYEKLF
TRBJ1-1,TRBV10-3,AIRGGGAYTEAF
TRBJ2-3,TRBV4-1,ASSLGLITDTQY
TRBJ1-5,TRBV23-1,ASSETGWGDQPQH
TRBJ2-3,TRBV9,ASSPRGGALTRDTQY
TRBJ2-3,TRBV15,ATSRGVTGLVDTQY
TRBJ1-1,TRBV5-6,ASGRGNTEAF
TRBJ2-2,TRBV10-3,AVSGGGSNTGELF
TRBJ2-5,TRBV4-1,ASSPYLAGQETQY
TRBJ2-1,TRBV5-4,ASSFSDEQF
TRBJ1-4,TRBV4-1,ASSQARVKLF
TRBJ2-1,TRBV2,ASTVPSDLYNEQF
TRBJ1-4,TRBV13,ASSSPGLNEKLF
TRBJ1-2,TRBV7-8,ASSLVGQSSYGYT
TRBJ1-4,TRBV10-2,ASSDLGQGAEKLF
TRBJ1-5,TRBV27,ASSFKTYQPQH
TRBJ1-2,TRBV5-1,ASSLRGEVYNYGYT
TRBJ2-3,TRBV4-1,ASRDTTSSTDTQY
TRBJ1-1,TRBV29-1,SVGQGANTEAF
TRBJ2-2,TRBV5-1,ASSLEGDGGGAEGELF
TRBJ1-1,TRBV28,ASKRDRWNTEAF
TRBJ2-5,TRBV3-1,ASSPDSEETQY
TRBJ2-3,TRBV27,ASSLASGGSPDTQY
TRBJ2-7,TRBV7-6,ASSLYNEQY
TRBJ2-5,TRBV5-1,ASSYFLGGQETQY
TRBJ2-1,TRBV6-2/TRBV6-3,ASSYAVKNEQF
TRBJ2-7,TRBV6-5,ASSYGTGLYEQY
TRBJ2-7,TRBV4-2,ASSQAVAGGPNEQY
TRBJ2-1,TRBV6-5,ASRLGLAANEQF
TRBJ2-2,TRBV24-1,ATSGESNTGELF
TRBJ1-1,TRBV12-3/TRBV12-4,ASSLGEITEAF